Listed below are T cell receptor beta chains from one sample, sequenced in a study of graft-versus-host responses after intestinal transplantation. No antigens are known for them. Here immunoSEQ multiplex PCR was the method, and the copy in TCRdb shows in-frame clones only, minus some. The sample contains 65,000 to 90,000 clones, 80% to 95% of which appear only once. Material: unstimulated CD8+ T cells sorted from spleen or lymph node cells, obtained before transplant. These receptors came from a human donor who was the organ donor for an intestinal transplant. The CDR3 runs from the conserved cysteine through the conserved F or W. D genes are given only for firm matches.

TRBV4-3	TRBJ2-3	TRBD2	CASSQIPSAGEDTQYF	TGCGCCAGCAGCCAAATACCTAGCGCGGGAGAAGATACGCAGTATTTT
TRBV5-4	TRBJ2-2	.	CASSLVGRGNTGELFF	TGTGCCAGCAGCTTGGTTGGCAGGGGGAACACCGGGGAGCTGTTTTTT
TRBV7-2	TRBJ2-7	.	CASSLFVSGSYEQYF	TGTGCCAGCAGCTTATTTGTGTCGGGCTCCTACGAGCAGTACTTC
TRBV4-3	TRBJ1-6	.	CASSQDEGGYSPLHF	TGCGCCAGCAGCCAAGATGAGGGGGGGTACTCACCCCTCCACTTT
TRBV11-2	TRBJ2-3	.	CASSSGADTQYF	TGTGCCAGCAGCTCCGGGGCAGATACGCAGTATTTT
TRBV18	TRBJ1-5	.	CASSPISQTGFRQPQHF	TGTGCCAGCTCACCAATTTCCCAGACAGGTTTTCGTCAGCCCCAGCATTTT
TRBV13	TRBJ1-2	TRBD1	CASSSPRDRSGYGYTF	TGTGCCAGCAGCTCCCCCCGGGACAGGTCGGGATATGGCTACACCTTC
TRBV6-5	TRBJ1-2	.	CASSKGGGYGYTF	TGTGCCAGCAGCAAAGGCGGAGGATATGGCTACACCTTC
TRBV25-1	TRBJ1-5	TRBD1	CASSSSGTGRQPQHF	TGTGCCAGCAGTTCCTCCGGGACAGGGCGACAGCCCCAGCATTTT
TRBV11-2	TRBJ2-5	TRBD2	CASSLGGGALETQYF	TGTGCCAGCAGCTTGGGCGGGGGGGCCCTAGAGACCCAGTACTTC
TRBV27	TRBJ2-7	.	CASSRIQGSYEQYF	TGTGCCAGCAGCCGCATACAGGGTTCCTACGAGCAGTACTTC
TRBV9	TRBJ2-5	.	CASSVEASGVWETQYF	TGTGCCAGCAGCGTAGAGGCCTCAGGGGTATGGGAGACCCAGTACTTC
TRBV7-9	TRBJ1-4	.	CASSSTGKGTNEKLFF	TGTGCCAGCAGCTCAACAGGGAAGGGGACTAATGAAAAACTGTTTTTT
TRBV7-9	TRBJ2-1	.	CASSLVEHNEQFF	TGTGCCAGCAGCTTAGTGGAGCACAATGAGCAGTTCTTC
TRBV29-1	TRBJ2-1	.	CSVGTTRTGNMNEQFF	TGCAGCGTCGGTACGACTAGGACCGGCAATATGAATGAGCAGTTCTTC
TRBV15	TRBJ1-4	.	CATSRDRTNEKLFF	TGTGCCACCAGCAGAGACAGGACTAATGAAAAACTGTTTTTT